These 15 T cell receptor beta chains originate from one sample sequenced in a study of blood T cells in healthy people across ages. A sample-barcoded 5' primer and a J-beta primer mix were used in a second PCR of roughly 7 to 11 cycles. TCRdb used MiXCR to reprocess the 5' RACE reads, holding one entry per CDR3 protein. The sample carries about 640,000 distinct CDR3 sequences, roughly 50% recorded once. Source material: blood. The receptors come from a man in his sixties in good health.

The chain couples TRBV5-5 to TRBJ2-1, with D possibly being TRBD1 or TRBD2 (5 bases each). Trimming removed 1 base from V and 11 bases from J, with 16 bases in between. In germline, CDR1 is SGHKS, CDR2 YYEKEE (reference sequence). CDR3 length: 14 amino acids. In nucleotides, the CDR3 is TGTGCCAGCAGCTTGACGGGGACCGTGGGTAAGCAGTTCTTC. Its translation: CASSLTGTVGKQFF.

The V and J genes are TRBV10-3 and TRBJ2-6; D is possibly TRBD1 (6 bases). The V gene lost 3 bases and the J gene lost 2 bases, with 8 bases spanning the gap. Germline V gene lookup returns CDR1 ENHRY and CDR2 SYGVKD. This CDR3 has 15 residues. Here the CDR3 reads CAISEAGAGANVLTF. The CDR3 coding sequence is TGTGCCATCAGTGAAGCAGGGGCTGGGGCCAACGTCCTGACTTTC.

The rearrangement joins TRBV3-1 to TRBJ2-5; 7 nucleotides match TRBD2. The CDR3 loop spans 14 amino acids. Trimming at V came to 6 bases and at J to 11 bases, leaving 15 bases not matched to a gene. CDR1 is LGHDT, CDR2 YNNKEL, per germline (reference sequence). In DNA form, the CDR3 reads TGTGCCAGCAGGAGGGGAGGGACCGGCAATGAGCAGTACTTC. Translating it yields CASRRGGTGNEQYF.

Details on this clonotype: The junction does not match germline at one end; this may be a read error. The V gene is TRBV29-1, the J gene TRBJ1-5; 7 nucleotides match TRBD1. This CDR3 spans 13 amino acids. Germline-derived CDR1 and CDR2 are SQVTM and ANQGSEA. The CDR3 DNA is TGCGGCGTGGCACAGGGGTTCAATCAGCCCCAGCATTTT. Translated: CGVAQGFNQPQHF.

This chain links TRBV6-5 with TRBJ2-5, with D perhaps assigned TRBD1 or TRBD2 (7 bases each). V dropped 0 bases and J dropped 9 bases, with 17 bases sitting between them. Germline V gene lookup returns CDR1 MNHEY and CDR2 SVGAGI. The CDR3 spans 15 residues. The CDR3 protein is CASSYSRGSGQAQYF. CDR3 nucleotides: TGTGCCAGCAGTTACTCGCGGGGGTCAGGACAGGCCCAGTACTTC.

The chain combines TRBV5-1 with TRBJ2-2, with 7 bases identical to TRBD1. This CDR3 contains 15 residues. With 5 bases clipped from V and 3 bases from J, the junction kept 7 bases outside the gene matches. CDR1 is SGHRS, CDR2 YFSETQ, per germline. CDR3 residues: CASRKFDRDTGELFF. The CDR3 coding sequence is TGCGCCAGCAGAAAATTCGACAGGGACACCGGGGAGCTGTTTTTT.

The CDR3 nucleotides are TGTGCCAGCAGGGCCACAGAGAACACTGAAGCTTTCTTT. Translating gives CASRATENTEAFF. The chain uses TRBV2 and TRBJ1-1; D is uncertain. The V end lost 6 bases, the J end lost 1 base, and 9 bases lay between the germline ends. The CDR3 is 13 amino acids. CDR1 and CDR2 from the germline V gene are SNHLY and FYNNEI.

The chain carries TRBV6-5 and TRBJ2-5; D is uncertain. CDR3 length equals 13 residues. Germline CDR1 and CDR2: MNHEY and SVGAGI. V was pared by 6 bases and J by 5 bases, with 13 bases between. Here the CDR3 DNA reads TGTGCCAGCAGCCCGGGCTTCGGCGAGACCCAGTACTTC. Its translation is CASSPGFGETQYF.

The chain employs TRBV3-1 and TRBJ1-6, with D unresolved. The germline V gene has CDR1 LGHDT and CDR2 YNNKEL (reference sequence). Trimming took 6 bases from V and 9 from J, leaving 18 bases between them. The CDR3 runs 15 residues. The DNA for the CDR3 is TGTGCCAGCAGTCAACGGTTAAGCCCCAGTTCACCCCTCCACTTT. It specifies CASSQRLSPSSPLHF.

The chain links TRBV28 to TRBJ2-3; D not resolved. This CDR3 is 15 amino acids long. The V and J ends lost 6 bases and 7 bases respectively, with 20 bases between them. The germline V gene encodes CDR1 MDHEN and CDR2 SYDVKM. The CDR3 reads CASSLSPSNANTQYF. As DNA, the CDR3 is TGTGCCAGCAGCCTCTCTCCCAGCAATGCTAATACGCAGTATTTT.

The chain has TRBV29-1 and TRBJ2-3; 7 nucleotides match TRBD1. CDR3 length equals 16 residues. Per the germline V gene, CDR1 is SQVTM and CDR2 is ANQGSEA. V lost 3 bases, J lost 2 bases, and 11 bases stayed unmatched. CDR3 sequence (DNA): TGCAGCGTTGAGGGGGTCCGACAGGGTTCCACAGATACGCAGTATTTT. Translated, it gives CSVEGVRQGSTDTQYF.

The V and J genes are TRBV29-1 and TRBJ1-2; possible D gene TRBD1, 5 bases. Germline V gives CDR1 SQVTM, CDR2 ANQGSEA. The V gene lost 3 bases and the J gene lost 7 bases, with 45 bases spanning the gap. The CDR3 loop spans 23 amino acids. The DNA for the CDR3 is TGCAGCGTTGATGCCCACTCTCAGCCTGATTTTCCCGGGGGTGGTCTAACTAGGGCTGGCTACACCTTC. It specifies CSVDAHSQPDFPGGGLTRAGYTF.

The chain is built from TRBV5-1 and TRBJ2-5, with a tentative D call TRBD1 (6 bases). CDR3 length: 13 residues. The V gene's germline CDR1 is SGHRS and CDR2 YFSETQ. V was clipped by 3 bases and J by 8 bases, with 14 bases between them. CDR3 in amino acids: CASSSSIQGTQYF. CDR3 in DNA: TGCGCCAGCAGCTCTAGTATACAGGGAACCCAGTACTTC.

This clonotype turned up a few times. The gene calls are TRBV7-2 and TRBJ2-1; D may be TRBD1 (6 bases). CDR3 length equals 16 residues. Germline V gene lookup returns CDR1 SGHTA and CDR2 FQGNSA. The V gene lost 1 base and the J gene lost 4 bases, with 14 bases spanning the gap. CDR3 loop: CASSLVQGRGYNEQFF. As DNA, the CDR3 is TGTGCCAGCAGCTTAGTACAGGGTAGGGGATACAATGAGCAGTTCTTC.

Only a few counts were recorded for this clonotype. This chain connects TRBV27 to TRBJ1-5; D might be TRBD1 (5 bases). This CDR3 has 13 residues. CDR1 is MNHEY, CDR2 SMNVEV, per germline (reference sequence). Trimming stripped 6 bases from V and 5 bases from J, with 11 bases between. CDR3 DNA: TGTGCCAGCAGGGGCCTGGGGGATCAGCCCCAGCATTTT. Protein product: CASRGLGDQPQHF.